This TCR beta chain is from a study of T cell responses to AZD1222 COVID-19 vaccine. Study-wide points: Increases in Spike-specific TCR breadth and depth were seen after two AZD1222 doses.

Worth noting for this clone: Its antigen is still unknown.

Sequencing used immunoSEQ multiplex PCR; TCRdb keeps in-frame clones, though not all of them. The sample includes about 140,000 clones, 70% to 90% of them seen just once. V lost 8 bases, J lost 3 bases, and 16 bases lay in between. This CDR3 contains 14 residues. Germline-derived CDR1 and CDR2 are KGHDR and SFDVKD. This receptor was taken from an adult in good health. Here the sequenced sample was peripheral blood, taken on day 0 of AZD1222 vaccination. The J gene is TRBJ2-7, the V gene TRBV24-1; either TRBD1 or TRBD2 may fit D (7 bases each). The CDR3 here is CATTVTGTIYEQYF. The CDR3 DNA sequence: TGTGCCACCACTGTGACAGGGACTATCTACGAGCAGTACTTC.